A single sample is the source of the 18 T cell receptor beta chains below, sequenced in a study of CD4 T cells in relation to SARS-CoV-2 and coronaviruses. Unexposed donor CD4+ T cells date from about 2010-2019, before the COVID-19 pandemic. CD4+ T cells were isolated from the cells after around eleven days of culture. Clones were sequenced by immunoSEQ multiplex PCR, and TCRdb holds only the in-frame ones, with some missing. The repertoire holds 19,000 or so clones, 70% to 80% seen once, with approximately 19% in the top ten. These receptors' antigens are unknown. Material: CD4+ T cells from PBMCs, cultured in vitro. These receptors all come from a human donor in good health.

V gene TRBV5-6 combines with J gene TRBJ2-1; 8 bases line up with TRBD2. V shed 3 bases, J shed 5 bases, and the junction held 10 bases outside the gene matches. The CDR3 totals 16 residues. The V gene's germline CDR1 is SGHDT and CDR2 YYEEEE. The chain's CDR3 is CASSSKRESVHNEQFF. The DNA for the CDR3 is TGTGCCAGCAGCTCCAAGCGGGAGAGCGTCCACAATGAGCAGTTCTTC. The full variable domain, completed using reference TRBV5-6 and TRBJ2-1, is DAGVTQSPTHLIKTRGQQVTLRCSPKSGHDTVSWYQQALGQGPQFIFQYYEEEERQRGNFPDRFSGHQFPNYSSELNVNALLLGDSALYLCASSSKRESVHNEQFFGPGTRLTVL.

This sequence joins TRBV5-6 and TRBJ2-2; 7 bases line up with TRBD2. Losses at the gene ends were 2 bases for V and 5 bases for J; bases not matched to a gene: 6. The CDR3 runs 15 residues. CDR1 is SGHDT, CDR2 YYEEEE, per germline. The CDR3 region is CASSFQLAQTGELFF. The CDR3 nucleotides are TGTGCCAGCAGCTTCCAACTAGCGCAAACCGGGGAGCTGTTTTTT.

The chain employs TRBV30 and TRBJ1-1; possible D gene TRBD1, 5 bases. Germline V gene sequence: CDR1 GTSNPN, CDR2 SVGIG (reference sequence). The CDR3 covers 13 residues. V shed 3 bases and J shed 5 bases, with 13 bases lying between them. CDR3 coding DNA: TGTGCCTGGAGCTCCTGGGGCGGAACTGAAGCTTTCTTT. Encoded protein: CAWSSWGGTEAFF. The full variable domain, rest sourced from reference TRBV30 and TRBJ1-1, is SQTIHQWPATLVQPVGSPLSLECTVEGTSNPNLYWYRQAAGRGLQLLFYSVGIGQISSEVPQNLSASRPQDRQFILSSKKLLLSDSGFYLCAWSSWGGTEAFFGQGTRLTVV.

This rearrangement joins TRBV10-2 to TRBJ2-5; no definite D call. The V end lost 8 bases, the J end lost 3 bases, and 7 bases lay between the germline ends. This CDR3 comprises 11 residues. Germline V lookup: CDR1 WSHSY, CDR2 SAAADI. The CDR3 reads CASSPKETQYF. The CDR3 DNA sequence: TGCGCCAGCTCCCCTAAAGAGACCCAGTACTTC.

The chain uses TRBV7-9 and TRBJ1-5, with 8 bases fitting TRBD1. Germline V lookup: CDR1 SEHNR, CDR2 FQNEAQ (reference sequence). The CDR3 extends over 15 amino acids. The J segment lost 10 bases and the V segment lost 4 bases, leaving 12 bases of the junction unmatched. This CDR3 reads CASSSGTGPAEPQHF. Here the CDR3 DNA reads TGTGCCAGCAGCTCCGGGACAGGCCCGGCGGAACCCCAGCATTTT.

The chain recombines TRBV19 with TRBJ2-3; TRBD2 agrees at 10 bases. The CDR3 sequence is 14 residues long. Unmatched junction bases numbered 10, after V lost 7 bases and J lost 9 bases. Germline-derived CDR1 and CDR2 are LNHDA and SQIVND (reference sequence). The CDR3 loop reads CASTTGTSVYTQYF. The DNA for the CDR3 is TGTGCCAGTACAACCGGGACTAGCGTCTACACGCAGTATTTT. Complete variable domain (other parts from reference TRBV19 and TRBJ2-3): DGGITQSPKYLFRKEGQNVTLSCEQNLNHDAMYWYRQDPGQGLRLIYYSQIVNDFQKGDIAEGYSVSREKKESFPLTVTSAQKNPTAFYLCASTTGTSVYTQYFGPGTRLTVL.

The chain couples TRBV3-1 (or the pseudogene TRBV3-2) to TRBJ2-7, with TRBD1 as a possible D gene (6 bases). This CDR3 is 17 amino acids long. Germline V gene data show CDR1 as LGHDT and CDR2 as YNNKEL (reference sequence). The V end lost 2 bases, the J end lost 2 bases, and 19 bases lay between the germline ends. Written as DNA, the CDR3 is TGTGCCAGCAGCCAAACAGCTACGACAGGATCTACCTACGAGCAGTACTTC. This codes for CASSQTATTGSTYEQYF.

This chain connects TRBV7-8 to TRBJ2-1; 13 bases align to TRBD2. Germline values: CDR1 SGHVS, CDR2 FQNEAQ. V trimming: 5 bases; J trimming: 5 bases; junction bases outside the gene matches: 6. This CDR3 is 16 amino acids long. CDR3 sequence reads: CASSRAGTSGNNEQFF. The DNA for the CDR3 is TGTGCCAGCAGCCGAGCCGGGACTAGCGGGAACAATGAGCAGTTCTTC.

The genes are TRBV11-2 and TRBJ2-7; 8 bases are shared with TRBD2. V trimming: 1 base; J trimming: 3 bases; junction bases outside the gene matches: 8. This CDR3 has 16 residues. The germline V gene has CDR1 SGHAT and CDR2 FQNNGV. CDR3: CASSLVGSGGNYEQYF. As DNA, the CDR3 is TGTGCCAGCAGCTTAGTAGGAAGCGGGGGAAACTACGAGCAGTACTTC.

J is TRBJ1-2 and V is TRBV7-8; D remains unclear. The CDR3 has 15 residues. Trimming left V 4 bases short and J 4 bases short, with 16 bases between. The germline V gene has CDR1 SGHVS and CDR2 FQNEAQ. As DNA, the CDR3 is TGTGCCAGCAGCTGGGCGGAGTCAGCCCTCTATGGCTACACCTTC. It is translated as CASSWAESALYGYTF.

CDR3 nucleotides: TGTGCCAGCAGCCGGGGACTAGCGGAGACAGATACGCAGTATTTT. Its protein is CASSRGLAETDTQYF. This rearrangement joins TRBV5-4 to TRBJ2-3; 11 bases fit TRBD2. J gave up 3 bases and V 4 bases, and 4 bases lay outside the gene matches. There are 15 residues in the CDR3. CDR1 and CDR2 from the germline V gene are SGHNT and YYREEE (reference sequence).

The chain couples TRBV10-1 to TRBJ1-1; tentative D call: TRBD1 (5 bases). The CDR3 runs to 14 residues. From germline, CDR1 is WNHNN and CDR2 SYGVQD (reference sequence). V was pared by 2 bases and J by 4 bases, with 11 bases between. The CDR3 region has the DNA TGCGCCAGCAGTGAGGGGACGGCGACCACTGAAGCTTTCTTT. It codes for CASSEGTATTEAFF.

This sequence joins TRBV7-9 and TRBJ1-1; D is undetermined. Trimming stripped 3 bases from V and 1 base from J, with 6 bases between. This CDR3 has 13 residues. Germline CDR1 reads SEHNR; CDR2 reads FQNEAQ (reference sequence). The CDR3 DNA follows: TGTGCCAGCAGCTTTTCAGAGAACACTGAAGCTTTCTTT. Amino acids: CASSFSENTEAFF.

V usage is TRBV20-1 and J usage is TRBJ2-1; D remains unclear. Germline V lookup: CDR1 DFQATT, CDR2 SNEGSKA (reference sequence). Trimming removed 3 bases from V and 8 bases from J, with 14 bases in between. The CDR3 runs to 13 residues. The CDR3 reads CSASKPGRDEQFF. As DNA, the CDR3 is TGCAGTGCTAGTAAGCCAGGACGAGATGAGCAGTTCTTC.

The chain recombines TRBV7-2 with TRBJ2-7; D gene ambiguous. CDR1 is SGHTA, CDR2 FQGNSA, per germline. This CDR3 region has 11 residues. Trimming removed 0 bases from V and 5 bases from J, with 2 bases in between. In nucleotides, the CDR3 is TGTGCCAGCAGCTTAGCCGACGAGCAGTACTTC. Translated, it gives CASSLADEQYF.

This clone was found once. The gene calls are TRBV30 and TRBJ1-3, with a tentative D call TRBD1 (6 bases). The CDR3 extends over 17 amino acids. Trimming shortened V by 0 bases and J by 0 bases, and 15 bases separated the two germline ends. Germline CDR1 GTSNPN, CDR2 SVGIG (reference sequence). The CDR3 coding sequence is TGTGCCTGGAGTGTACTTCAGGGGACCCTCTCTGGAAACACCATATATTTT. Protein product: CAWSVLQGTLSGNTIYF.

This chain links TRBV9 with TRBJ2-2, with 7 bases matching TRBD1. Germline CDR1 SGDLS, CDR2 YYNGEE. The ends lost 5 bases at V and 0 bases at J; junction bases unmatched: 1. The CDR3 is 14 amino acids. The CDR3 coding sequence is TGTGCCAGCAGTGACAGGGCGAACACCGGGGAGCTGTTTTTT. Protein: CASSDRANTGELFF.

The genes are TRBV9 and TRBJ2-1; 8 positions match TRBD1. V lost 0 bases, J lost 6 bases, and 14 bases stayed unmatched. Germline values: CDR1 SGDLS, CDR2 YYNGEE. The CDR3 sequence is 18 residues long. The CDR3: CASSVALVRGRGLNEQFF. The CDR3 nucleotides read TGTGCCAGCAGCGTAGCTCTCGTTCGCGGCAGGGGGCTCAATGAGCAGTTCTTC.